Sequencing of this T cell receptor beta chain was carried out in a study of OX40 agonist ivuxolimab in advanced cancers. Across the whole study: Participants, approximately 80% male, averaged approximately 56 years of age, ranging from roughly 20 to 85. Partial responses occurred in three patients (one hepatocellular carcinoma, two cutaneous melanoma).

Profiling relied on immunoSEQ multiplex PCR, and the TCRdb table lists in-frame clones only, not all of them. The data contain more than 40,000 clones, about nine tenths of them seen just once; the ten biggest clones take up roughly 1.1%. Germline CDR1 reads GTSNPN; CDR2 reads SVGIG (reference sequence). This CDR3 region has 12 residues. V lost 3 bases and J 3 bases, leaving 8 bases between the germline ends. Turning to this clone: Antigen: not known. The sample carries other DNA sequences with the same CDR3.

Study-wide results and caveats: In general, CD8+ T cells held more expanded clones than CD4+ did, on average.

The receptor was isolated from an adult with an advanced solid tumor such as melanoma, head and neck, liver or kidney cancer. The V gene is TRBV30, the J gene TRBJ1-1, with a weak D call TRBD1 (5 bases). The input for sequencing was CD4+ or CD8+ T cells sorted from blood, taken in a trial of the OX40 agonist ivuxolimab. The CDR3 nucleotides are TGTGCCTGGAGGTGGGGGGACACTGAAGCTTTCTTT. As protein: CAWRWGDTEAFF.